A selection of T cell receptor beta chains follows, all from one sample in a study of PD-1 blockade in mismatch repair-deficient tumors. Measured with immunoSEQ multiplex PCR; TCRdb has only the in-frame clones, and not every one. This table holds tens of thousands of clones, approximately 81% found once. The starting material was peripheral blood, obtained 12 weeks after starting pembrolizumab. All receptors come from an adult with mismatch repair-deficient cancer. The CDR3 runs from the conserved cysteine through the conserved F or W. Fields, in order: clone size, D gene, J gene, CDR3 length, V gene, CDR3 protein, CDR3 DNA. The D gene is left open where the match is weak. Rows may omit the clone size; those that give it use once, few, many or a size class.

clone_size: NA
d_call: NA
j_call: TRBJ2-7
cdr3_length: 12
v_call: TRBV6-5
cdr3_aa: CASSSQGWEQYF
cdr3_nt: TGTGCCAGCAGTTCCCAAGGGTGGGAGCAGTACTTC

clone_size: NA
d_call: NA
j_call: TRBJ2-3
cdr3_length: 15
v_call: TRBV7-9
cdr3_aa: CASSLRDALVDTQYF
cdr3_nt: TGTGCCAGCAGCTTAAGGGACGCCCTGGTGGATACGCAGTATTTT

clone_size: NA
d_call: NA
j_call: TRBJ2-1
cdr3_length: 10
v_call: TRBV29-1
cdr3_aa: CSVFRGEQFF
cdr3_nt: TGCAGCGTTTTCCGGGGTGAGCAGTTCTTC

clone_size: NA
d_call: TRBD2
j_call: TRBJ2-4
cdr3_length: 15
v_call: TRBV7-2
cdr3_aa: CASSPRGTSINIQYF
cdr3_nt: TGTGCCAGCAGCCCCCGCGGGACTAGCATTAACATTCAGTACTTC

clone_size: few
d_call: NA
j_call: TRBJ1-2
cdr3_length: 12
v_call: TRBV6-5
cdr3_aa: CASSSTNYGYTF
cdr3_nt: TGTGCCAGCAGCTCGACTAACTATGGCTACACCTTC

clone_size: NA
d_call: TRBD1
j_call: TRBJ1-1
cdr3_length: 15
v_call: TRBV19
cdr3_aa: CAAGTGATMNTEAFF
cdr3_nt: TGTGCCGCGGGGACAGGGGCTACGATGAACACTGAAGCTTTCTTT

clone_size: NA
d_call: NA
j_call: TRBJ1-5
cdr3_length: 15
v_call: TRBV6-5
cdr3_aa: CATRDTSGSNQPQHF
cdr3_nt: TGTGCCACCCGGGACACCTCCGGGAGCAATCAGCCCCAGCATTTT

clone_size: NA
d_call: TRBD2
j_call: TRBJ2-2
cdr3_length: 15
v_call: TRBV9
cdr3_aa: CASSATSENTGELFF
cdr3_nt: TGTGCCAGCAGCGCAACTAGCGAGAACACCGGGGAGCTGTTTTTT

clone_size: NA
d_call: NA
j_call: TRBJ1-1
cdr3_length: 13
v_call: TRBV19
cdr3_aa: CASKRPMNTEAFF
cdr3_nt: TGTGCCAGTAAGCGACCAATGAACACTGAAGCTTTCTTT

clone_size: NA
d_call: NA
j_call: TRBJ1-2
cdr3_length: 13
v_call: TRBV6-6
cdr3_aa: CASSYGPNYGYTF
cdr3_nt: TGTGCCAGCAGTTACGGTCCCAACTATGGCTACACCTTC

clone_size: few
d_call: NA
j_call: TRBJ1-1
cdr3_length: 12
v_call: TRBV9
cdr3_aa: CASSGRNTEAFF
cdr3_nt: TGTGCCAGCTCTGGACGGAACACTGAAGCTTTCTTT

clone_size: NA
d_call: TRBD2
j_call: TRBJ2-1
cdr3_length: 14
v_call: TRBV19
cdr3_aa: CASSTPGLANEQFF
cdr3_nt: TGTGCCAGTAGTACACCGGGACTAGCCAATGAGCAGTTCTTC

clone_size: NA
d_call: NA
j_call: TRBJ2-5
cdr3_length: 17
v_call: TRBV11-3
cdr3_aa: CASSLVSFGVAQETQYF
cdr3_nt: TGTGCCAGCAGCTTAGTTAGTTTCGGGGTAGCGCAAGAGACCCAGTACTTC

clone_size: NA
d_call: TRBD1
j_call: TRBJ2-5
cdr3_length: 16
v_call: TRBV7-3
cdr3_aa: CASSFGGGQGQETQYF
cdr3_nt: TGTGCCAGCAGCTTCGGAGGGGGACAGGGCCAAGAGACCCAGTACTTC

clone_size: NA
d_call: NA
j_call: TRBJ2-2
cdr3_length: 12
v_call: TRBV6-5
cdr3_aa: CASTGNTGELFF
cdr3_nt: TGTGCCAGCACTGGGAACACCGGGGAGCTGTTTTTT

clone_size: NA
d_call: NA
j_call: TRBJ2-5
cdr3_length: 16
v_call: TRBV7-6
cdr3_aa: CASSLEALVGVETQYF
cdr3_nt: TGTGCCAGCAGCTTGGAAGCGCTAGTAGGGGTGGAGACCCAGTACTTC

clone_size: NA
d_call: TRBD1
j_call: TRBJ2-5
cdr3_length: 14
v_call: TRBV29-1
cdr3_aa: CSVRQGSMKETQYF
cdr3_nt: TGCAGCGTTCGACAGGGAAGTATGAAAGAGACCCAGTACTTC

clone_size: NA
d_call: NA
j_call: TRBJ2-7
cdr3_length: 15
v_call: TRBV6-5
cdr3_aa: CASSYSPDPSYEQYF
cdr3_nt: TGTGCCAGCAGTTACTCGCCGGACCCTTCCTACGAGCAGTACTTC

clone_size: NA
d_call: TRBD1
j_call: TRBJ2-7
cdr3_length: 14
v_call: TRBV27
cdr3_aa: CASSFQDRGLKQYF
cdr3_nt: TGTGCCAGCAGTTTTCAGGACAGGGGGTTGAAGCAGTACTTC

clone_size: few
d_call: TRBD2
j_call: TRBJ2-3
cdr3_length: 16
v_call: TRBV9
cdr3_aa: CASSTSTSGSPDTQYF
cdr3_nt: TGTGCCAGCAGCACTTCCACTAGCGGGAGCCCCGATACGCAGTATTTT

clone_size: NA
d_call: NA
j_call: TRBJ2-2
cdr3_length: 14
v_call: TRBV9
cdr3_aa: CASSVGVVTGELFF
cdr3_nt: TGTGCCAGCAGCGTGGGTGTAGTCACCGGGGAGCTGTTTTTT

clone_size: few
d_call: NA
j_call: TRBJ2-7
cdr3_length: 17
v_call: TRBV21-1
cdr3_aa: CASSARAIGTAPLEQYF
cdr3_nt: TGTGCCAGCAGCGCGCGAGCCATCGGGACGGCGCCCTTGGAGCAGTACTTC

clone_size: NA
d_call: NA
j_call: TRBJ2-3
cdr3_length: 15
v_call: TRBV6-5
cdr3_aa: CASSRSWGLPDTQYF
cdr3_nt: TGTGCCAGCAGCCGGAGTTGGGGGTTGCCAGATACGCAGTATTTT

clone_size: NA
d_call: NA
j_call: TRBJ2-7
cdr3_length: 15
v_call: TRBV7-2
cdr3_aa: CASSEGRLTRPEQYF
cdr3_nt: TGTGCCAGCAGCGAGGGACGACTGACTCGCCCCGAGCAGTACTTC

clone_size: NA
d_call: NA
j_call: TRBJ1-5
cdr3_length: 15
v_call: TRBV4-1
cdr3_aa: CASSPFGQDNQPQHF
cdr3_nt: TGCGCCAGCAGCCCGTTTGGGCAGGACAATCAGCCCCAGCATTTT

clone_size: NA
d_call: NA
j_call: TRBJ1-5
cdr3_length: 15
v_call: TRBV19
cdr3_aa: CASSIREGTMQPQHF
cdr3_nt: TGTGCCAGTAGTATAAGGGAAGGAACGATGCAGCCCCAGCATTTT

clone_size: NA
d_call: NA
j_call: TRBJ2-1
cdr3_length: 13
v_call: TRBV6-1
cdr3_aa: CASTEVIYNEQFF
cdr3_nt: TGTGCCAGCACGGAGGTCATCTACAATGAGCAGTTCTTC

clone_size: NA
d_call: NA
j_call: TRBJ1-4
cdr3_length: 15
v_call: TRBV28
cdr3_aa: CASSTTAVQNEKLFF
cdr3_nt: TGTGCCAGCAGTACTACAGCCGTCCAGAATGAAAAACTGTTTTTT

clone_size: once
d_call: NA
j_call: TRBJ1-4
cdr3_length: 13
v_call: TRBV5-6
cdr3_aa: CASGLTTNEKLFF
cdr3_nt: TGTGCCAGCGGCCTAACAACTAATGAAAAACTGTTTTTT

clone_size: few
d_call: NA
j_call: TRBJ2-7
cdr3_length: 12
v_call: TRBV7-3
cdr3_aa: CASSLRRREQYF
cdr3_nt: TGTGCCAGCAGCTTACGGCGGCGCGAGCAGTACTTC

clone_size: NA
d_call: NA
j_call: TRBJ1-2
cdr3_length: 12
v_call: TRBV6-1
cdr3_aa: CASSEKNYGYTF
cdr3_nt: TGTGCCAGCAGTGAGAAAAACTATGGCTACACCTTC

clone_size: NA
d_call: NA
j_call: TRBJ1-2
cdr3_length: 15
v_call: TRBV4-1
cdr3_aa: CASSPSSGDNYGYTF
cdr3_nt: TGCGCCAGCAGCCCCAGCAGCGGGGATAACTATGGCTACACCTTC

clone_size: few
d_call: TRBD2
j_call: TRBJ2-2
cdr3_length: 12
v_call: TRBV7-9
cdr3_aa: CASRRGTGELFF
cdr3_nt: TGTGCCAGCAGGCGGGGGACCGGGGAGCTGTTTTTT

clone_size: NA
d_call: TRBD2
j_call: TRBJ2-1
cdr3_length: 15
v_call: TRBV5-6
cdr3_aa: CASSLVLAGSNEQFF
cdr3_nt: TGTGCCAGCAGCTTGGTACTAGCGGGATCGAATGAGCAGTTCTTC

clone_size: once
d_call: NA
j_call: TRBJ1-2
cdr3_length: 15
v_call: TRBV25-1
cdr3_aa: CASSEPTDPNYGYTF
cdr3_nt: TGTGCCAGCAGTGAACCTACGGACCCTAACTATGGCTACACCTTC